One and the same sample provided the 8 T cell receptor beta chains below, sequenced in a study of cytomegalovirus exposure and HLA in healthy donors. Vbeta (60) and Jbeta (13) primers were used in the PCR. Assay: immunoSEQ multiplex PCR; the TCRdb copy retains only in-frame clones and omits some. The data show around 210,000 clones, about 78% seen once. Sequenced sample: PBMCs. These receptors were obtained from a woman in her 30s in good health and CMV-seronegative.

The V gene is TRBV5-8, the J gene TRBJ1-6; 9 bases align to TRBD1. The trim removed 9 bases at V and 0 bases at J, leaving 4 bases unmatched. The CDR3 length is 15 residues. Germline V gene sequence: CDR1 SGHTS, CDR2 YDEGEE. CDR3: CATRGQGSYNSPLHF. The DNA for the CDR3 is TGTGCCACCAGGGGACAGGGCTCCTATAATTCACCCCTCCACTTT.

The V and J genes are TRBV2 and TRBJ2-5, with D perhaps TRBD2 (6 bases). In germline, CDR1 is SNHLY, CDR2 FYNNEI. CDR3 size: 16 residues. Trimming took off 3 bases at V and 6 bases at J, with 20 bases between the two ends. The CDR3 DNA follows: TGTGCCAGCAGTGAGGGGGACGGGAGAGGGTGGAAGACCCAGTACTTC. It codes for CASSEGDGRGWKTQYF.

The rearrangement joins TRBV7-9 to TRBJ2-3, with 7 bases matching TRBD1. J was trimmed by 2 bases and V by 1 base; bases with no gene match: 3. This CDR3 spans 15 amino acids. In germline, CDR1 is SEHNR, CDR2 FQNEAQ (reference sequence). CDR3 in amino acids: CASSLGDSLTDTQYF. Here the CDR3 DNA reads TGTGCCAGCAGCTTAGGGGACAGCCTCACAGATACGCAGTATTTT.

The sample holds one count of this clone. The J gene is TRBJ1-1, the V gene TRBV10-3; D is perhaps TRBD1 (6 bases). CDR1 and CDR2 (germline): ENHRY, SYGVKD. Trimming stripped 7 bases from V and 4 bases from J, with 13 bases between. This CDR3 has 13 amino acids. The CDR3 loop reads CAINVGGGTEAFF. The CDR3 nucleotides read TGTGCCATCAACGTGGGAGGGGGCACTGAAGCTTTCTTT.

V is TRBV2 and J is TRBJ2-1, with 15 bases identical to TRBD2. CDR3 size: 17 residues. CDR1 SNHLY and CDR2 FYNNEI come from the germline V gene. The ends lost 8 bases at V and 0 bases at J; junction bases unmatched: 5. The CDR3 sequence is CASYGLAGGDSYNEQFF. CDR3 bases: TGTGCCAGCTACGGACTAGCGGGAGGGGACTCCTACAATGAGCAGTTCTTC.

This CDR3 is CASSDRTGTDTQYF. The CDR3 DNA sequence: TGTGCCAGCAGTGACCGGACAGGGACAGATACGCAGTATTTT. The rearrangement links TRBV2 to TRBJ2-3; 8 bases are a match to TRBD1. The germline gives CDR1 SNHLY, CDR2 FYNNEI. V shed 3 bases and J 3 bases; nucleotides not matched to a gene: 2. CDR3 length: 14 amino acids.

The chain combines TRBV6-5 with TRBJ2-3, with D perhaps matching TRBD2 (6 bases). This CDR3 contains 15 residues. V shed 2 bases and J shed 0 bases, with 9 bases lying between them. The germline gives CDR1 MNHEY, CDR2 SVGAGI. The CDR3 protein is CASSYDAGSTDTQYF. Here the CDR3 DNA reads TGTGCCAGCAGTTACGACGCGGGGAGCACAGATACGCAGTATTTT.

J is TRBJ2-7 and V is TRBV19, with 8 bases identical to TRBD1. V shed 3 bases and J 3 bases; nucleotides not matched to a gene: 4. The CDR3 is made up of 14 amino acids. CDR1 LNHDA and CDR2 SQIVND come from the germline V gene (reference sequence). CDR3: CASSIYDRGYEQYF. The CDR3 region has the DNA TGTGCCAGTAGTATCTACGACAGGGGCTACGAGCAGTACTTC. Full variable domain (rest looked up from reference TRBV19 and TRBJ2-7): DGGITQSPKYLFRKEGQNVTLSCEQNLNHDAMYWYRQDPGQGLRLIYYSQIVNDFQKGDIAEGYSVSREKKESFPLTVTSAQKNPTAFYLCASSIYDRGYEQYFGPGTRLTVT.